The rows below give T cell receptor beta chains drawn from one sample of a study of blood T cell repertoires in COVID-19. Clones were read by immunoSEQ multiplex PCR, and TCRdb kept only the in-frame ones, dropping some. Of roughly 200,000 clones listed, more than 75% were seen once; the top ten hold about 9.6%. The sequencing sample was made of PBMCs or T cells enriched from blood (not recorded which). The receptors derive from a woman aged 25 to 45 who had recovered from COVID-19. Both conserved end residues are part of each CDR3. The D gene is left open where the match is weak. A row's size may be missing; if present it is once, few, many or a size class.

cdr3_length d_call j_call v_call clone_size cdr3_nt cdr3_aa
16 - TRBJ1-3 TRBV2 - TGTGCCAGCAGTGAAGAAAGAATGACAGCTGGAAACACCATATATTTT CASSEERMTAGNTIYF
16 TRBD1 TRBJ1-1 TRBV5-5 - TGTGCCAGCAGCTTGGTAACAGGGGAGTATGGCACTGAAGCTTTCTTT CASSLVTGEYGTEAFF
15 TRBD1 TRBJ1-6 TRBV25-1 few TGTGCCAGCAGTGAGGCAGGGGGCGCGGAGTCACCCCTCCACTTT CASSEAGGAESPLHF
16 TRBD1 TRBJ2-3 TRBV2 - TGTGCCAGCAGTGAATTCGGACAGGGGACCACAGATACGCAGTATTTT CASSEFGQGTTDTQYF
13 - TRBJ2-7 TRBV27 - TGTGCCAGCAGGCGCCTTAGCTCCTACGAGCAGTACTTC CASRRLSSYEQYF
16 TRBD2 TRBJ2-1 TRBV19 - TGTGCCAGTAGTAATAGCGGGAGGGCCCTCCTGAATGAGCAGTTCTTC CASSNSGRALLNEQFF
13 TRBD1 TRBJ2-5 TRBV5-1 - TGCGCCAGCAGCTTGACAGGGGCCGGGACCCAGTACTTC CASSLTGAGTQYF
16 - TRBJ1-6 TRBV6-5 - TGTGCCAGCAGTTTTTCTGCAGGAGGTTATAATTCACCCCTCCACTTT CASSFSAGGYNSPLHF
16 TRBD1 TRBJ1-4 TRBV2 - TGTGCCAGCTCTTGGGACAGGGGGCGAACTAATGAAAAACTGTTTTTT CASSWDRGRTNEKLFF
14 - TRBJ1-5 TRBV24-1 - TGTGCCACCAGTGACGACAGGTACAATCAGCCCCAGCATTTT CATSDDRYNQPQHF
13 - TRBJ1-5 TRBV11-2 - TGTGCCAGCAGCCGAGACAGGAATCAGCCCCAGCATTTT CASSRDRNQPQHF
13 - TRBJ2-7 TRBV7-6 - TGTGCCAGCAGCCTCGAGGACTCCTACGAGCAGTACTTC CASSLEDSYEQYF
15 - TRBJ1-3 TRBV11-2 - TGTGCCAGCAGCCCAATTGGGGGCCCTGGAAACACCATATATTTT CASSPIGGPGNTIYF
15 - TRBJ2-1 TRBV5-4 - TGTGCCAGCAGCTTGGGACTAGAGGGGCGTGGTGAGCAGTTCTTC CASSLGLEGRGEQFF
16 TRBD1 TRBJ2-7 TRBV3-1/TRBV3-2 medium-sized TGTGCCAGCAGCCAAGCCGACGACAGGGGGTTTGGCGAGCAGTACTTC CASSQADDRGFGEQYF
17 TRBD2 TRBJ2-5 TRBV2 - TGTGCCAGCAGTGTCGGGGGGCTAGCGGGAGGGCAAGAGACCCAGTACTTC CASSVGGLAGGQETQYF
15 TRBD2 TRBJ2-7 TRBV5-8 - TGTGCCAGCAGCGGCCGGCTAGCGGGACCCTACGAGCAGTACTTC CASSGRLAGPYEQYF
14 - TRBJ2-2 TRBV5-6 - TGTGCCAGCAGCTTGGGAACGGGGACCGGGGAGCTGTTTTTT CASSLGTGTGELFF
15 TRBD1 TRBJ2-2 TRBV6-2/TRBV6-3 many TGTGCCAGCAGTTACGACAGGGGAGGAACCGGGGAGCTGTTTTTT CASSYDRGGTGELFF
14 TRBD1 TRBJ2-1 TRBV5-1 once TGCGCCAGCAGCTTTCGACAGGGAGTTGATGAGCAGTTCTTC CASSFRQGVDEQFF
16 TRBD1 TRBJ1-5 TRBV19 - TGTGCCAGTAGTCGATCGGACAGGGCACCGACTGGGGCCCAGCATTTT CASSRSDRAPTGAQHF
15 - TRBJ2-7 TRBV9 - TGTGCCAGCAGCGTAGACGCGGGAACGATCTACGAGCAGTACTTC CASSVDAGTIYEQYF
14 - TRBJ1-1 TRBV5-1 - TGCGCCAGCAGCTTGGCGGGGGTAGCAGAGGAAGCTTTCTTT CASSLAGVAEEAFF
17 TRBD1 TRBJ1-1 TRBV28 - TGTGCCAGCAGTTACCCCACTGGGACAGGGGCGAACACTGAAGCTTTCTTT CASSYPTGTGANTEAFF
13 - TRBJ2-7 TRBV4-2 - TGTGCCAGCAGCCAAGGGCCTAGCAACGAGCAGTACTTC CASSQGPSNEQYF
18 - TRBJ1-5 TRBV11-3 - TGTGCCAGCAACAAGGACCAGGGTGGGAAATTGGGGTATCAGCCCCAGCATTTT CASNKDQGGKLGYQPQHF
11 - TRBJ2-1 TRBV5-1 - TGCGCCAGCAGCTTTTCGAATGAGCAGTTCTTC CASSFSNEQFF
12 - TRBJ2-5 TRBV10-2 - TGCGCCAGCAGGGGACTGTCAGTGGCCCAGTACTTC CASRGLSVAQYF
15 - TRBJ2-7 TRBV11-2 - TGTGCCAGCAGCTTCAATCCGGAGGGCTCCTACGAGCAGTACTTC CASSFNPEGSYEQYF
18 TRBD2 TRBJ2-1 TRBV18 - TGTGCCAGCTCACCGGGACTAGCGGGAGGGAGCTCCTACAATGAGCAGTTCTTC CASSPGLAGGSSYNEQFF
14 - TRBJ1-4 TRBV30 - TGTGCCTCGGCCGTGGCAGGGATTAGGGAAAAACTGTTTTTT CASAVAGIREKLFF
12 - TRBJ1-1 TRBV7-9 - TGTGCCAGCAGCTTACAGAACACTGAAGCTTTCTTT CASSLQNTEAFF
15 - TRBJ1-2 TRBV19 once TGTGCCAGTACCCGATCGGACACGTACGGCTATGGCTACACCTTC CASTRSDTYGYGYTF
13 TRBD1 TRBJ2-7 TRBV12-3/TRBV12-4 few TGTGCCAGCAGTCTGACAGGGGAATACGAGCAGTACTTC CASSLTGEYEQYF
15 TRBD1 TRBJ2-5 TRBV2 once TGTGCCAGCAGTGAAGCAAGGGGGCGTTATGAGACCCAGTACTTC CASSEARGRYETQYF
15 TRBD2 TRBJ2-7 TRBV6-5 - TGTGCCAGCAGTTATGCGGCGGGAGGGGGCTACGAGCAGTACTTC CASSYAAGGGYEQYF
13 - TRBJ2-1 TRBV27 - TGTGCCAGCAGTTTACGGGTGACGGGTGAGCAGTTCTTC CASSLRVTGEQFF
14 TRBD1 TRBJ1-5 TRBV27 - TGTGCCAGCAGTCTAGGACAGGGACGGCAGCCCCAGCATTTT CASSLGQGRQPQHF
13 - TRBJ2-5 TRBV6-4 - TGTGCCAGCAGTGAAGACGGGAAAGAGACCCAGTACTTC CASSEDGKETQYF